The 14 T cell receptor beta chains below were found in one sample sequenced in a study of shared clonotypes between healthy human individuals. Assay: immunoSEQ multiplex PCR; the TCRdb copy retains only in-frame clones and omits some. The sample records under 2,500,000 clones, more than 90% being singletons. Sequencing was done on a sample of naive CD4+ T cells sorted from blood. Subset defined: CD45RA+ positively selected. Receptors originate from a man between 18 and 29 years old in good health.

The chain has TRBV23-1 and TRBJ1-6, with 8 bases matching TRBD1. TRBV23-1 is known as an ORF, though its function is uncertain. The CDR3 covers 19 residues. Trimming cost V 3 bases and J 4 bases; bases outside gene matches: 14. CDR3 nucleotides: TGCGCCAGCAGTCAGCTCAGTCGGGCAGGGGGCAGGTATAATTCACCCCTCCACTTT. This translates into CASSQLSRAGGRYNSPLHF.

On this clone: The sample contains more than one DNA sequence encoding this CDR3. V and J are TRBV18 and TRBJ2-6; no reliable D call. This CDR3 is 16 amino acids long. Germline assignment: CDR1 KGHSH and CDR2 LQKENI. V lost 3 bases and J lost 1, with 10 bases in between. CDR3 bases: TGTGCCAGCTCACCCCCGGGTCTATCTGGGGCCAACGTCCTGACTTTC. Translating it yields CASSPPGLSGANVLTF.

The chain employs TRBV6-1 and TRBJ1-2; D is unclear. This CDR3 has 16 residues. Trimming stripped 1 base from V and 2 bases from J, with 14 bases between. Germline assignment: CDR1 MNHNS and CDR2 SASEGT. CDR3 protein: CASSEELGGRNYGYTF. The CDR3 DNA is TGTGCCAGCAGTGAAGAGCTCGGTGGCAGAAACTATGGCTACACCTTC.

The chain joins TRBV6-1 to TRBJ1-3, with 8 bases identical to TRBD1. Germline V gene sequence: CDR1 MNHNS, CDR2 SASEGT. The CDR3 has 15 amino acids. V was pared by 6 bases and J by 1 base, with 5 bases of the junction left unmatched. In DNA form, the CDR3 reads TGTGCCAGCAGCGGACAGGGTTGGTCTGGAAACACCATATATTTT. Translating it yields CASSGQGWSGNTIYF.

The chain is built from TRBV5-1 and TRBJ2-3; 10 bases align to TRBD2. This CDR3 has 14 amino acids. Germline V lookup: CDR1 SGHRS, CDR2 YFSETQ. With 0 bases clipped from V and 9 bases from J, the junction kept 4 bases outside the gene matches. CDR3 sequence (DNA): TGCGCCAGCAGCTTGGAGGTAGCGGGGGGCACGCAGTATTTT. This gives the protein CASSLEVAGGTQYF.

The rearrangement uses TRBV11-1 and TRBJ1-1, with TRBD1 matching 7 bases. With 3 bases clipped from V and 1 base from J, the junction kept 5 bases outside the gene matches. Germline assignment: CDR1 SGHAT and CDR2 FQDESV (reference sequence). The CDR3 extends over 15 amino acids. This CDR3 reads CASSFSDRANTEAFF. In DNA form, the CDR3 reads TGTGCCAGCAGCTTTTCCGACAGGGCGAACACTGAAGCTTTCTTT.

The rearrangement uses TRBV4-1 and TRBJ2-2, with TRBD2 identical over 7 bases. The junction had 11 bases not matched to a gene; V was cut back by 4 bases and J by 6 bases. The CDR3 runs 16 residues. CDR1 and CDR2 (germline): MGHRA, YSYEKL. The chain's CDR3 is CASSPWAGVVPGELFF. In nucleotides, the CDR3 is TGCGCCAGCAGCCCCTGGGCGGGAGTAGTCCCCGGGGAGCTGTTTTTT.

A remark on this clone: In the same sample, other DNA sequences code for this CDR3. The chain uses TRBV7-2 and TRBJ2-7; 7 bases are a match to TRBD1. V shed 4 bases and J 4 bases; nucleotides not matched to a gene: 4. The CDR3 runs to 13 residues. Germline loops: CDR1 SGHTA, CDR2 FQGNSA. The CDR3 here is CASSSAGGYEQYF. In DNA form, the CDR3 reads TGTGCCAGCAGCTCGGCAGGGGGATACGAGCAGTACTTC.

This chain joins TRBV30 and TRBJ2-1; tentatively, D is TRBD1 (5 bases). Trimming took 8 bases from V and 3 from J, leaving 17 bases between them. The germline gives CDR1 GTSNPN, CDR2 SVGIG (reference sequence). The CDR3 sequence is 14 residues long. CDR3 DNA: TGTGCCGGTACTTTAAGGGGTTTCTACAATGAGCAGTTCTTC. Translating it yields CAGTLRGFYNEQFF.

To note about this clone: The junction shows a germline mismatch at one end, possibly a read error. V is TRBV6-1 and J is TRBJ2-1; D is unresolved. Germline V gene lookup returns CDR1 MNHNS and CDR2 SASEGT. CDR3 length: 11 amino acids. CDR3 loop: CATSGSLWQFF. The CDR3 nucleotides read TGTGCCACCAGTGGGTCTTTATGGCAGTTCTTC.

The count of this clone is one. V is TRBV4-1 and J is TRBJ1-1; 7 bases map to TRBD1. The CDR3 is made up of 16 amino acids. The germline CDR1 and CDR2 sequences are MGHRA and YSYEKL. Trimming removed 1 base from V and 1 base from J; junction bases left unmatched: 6. The CDR3 here is CASSQGQGGSNTEAFF. Here the CDR3 DNA reads TGCGCCAGCAGCCAAGGCCAGGGGGGTTCGAACACTGAAGCTTTCTTT.

V and J are TRBV13 and TRBJ1-4; 7 nucleotides match TRBD1. The germline CDR1 and CDR2 sequences are PRHDT and FYEKMQ (reference sequence). With 2 bases clipped from V and 3 bases from J, the junction kept 6 bases outside the gene matches. CDR3 length equals 16 residues. CDR3 DNA sequence: TGTGCCAGCAGCTTATCGACGGGACAGCCTAATGAAAAACTGTTTTTT. Amino acids: CASSLSTGQPNEKLFF. The full variable domain, with the rest looked up from reference TRBV13 and TRBJ1-4, is AAGVIQSPRHLIKEKRETATLKCYPIPRHDTVYWYQQGPGQDPQFLISFYEKMQSDKGSIPDRFSAQQFSDYHSELNMSSLELGDSALYFCASSLSTGQPNEKLFFGSGTQLSVL.

J is TRBJ2-5 and V is TRBV5-1, with D tentatively TRBD1 or TRBD2 (6 bases each). The length of the CDR3 is 14 residues. Between the trimmed V and J ends, which lost 4 bases and 5 bases, there was a span of 15 bases. CDR1 and CDR2 from the germline V gene are SGHRS and YFSETQ. The CDR3 here is CASSRGDELETQYF. CDR3 coding DNA: TGCGCCAGCAGCAGGGGGGATGAACTGGAGACCCAGTACTTC. Full variable domain (missing parts from reference TRBV5-1 and TRBJ2-5): KAGVTQTPRYLIKTRGQQVTLSCSPISGHRSVSWYQQTPGQGLQFLFEYFSETQRNKGNFPGRFSGRQFSNSRSEMNVSTLELGDSALYLCASSRGDELETQYFGPGTRLLVL.

This sequence joins TRBV5-6 and TRBJ2-3; tentative D call: TRBD2 (6 bases). The CDR3 totals 14 residues. CDR1 is SGHDT and CDR2 is YYEEEE in the germline V gene. V was clipped by 0 bases and J by 5 bases, with 10 bases between them. CDR3 bases: TGTGCCAGCAGCTTGGTGTTTAGCGGAGATACGCAGTATTTT. This encodes CASSLVFSGDTQYF.